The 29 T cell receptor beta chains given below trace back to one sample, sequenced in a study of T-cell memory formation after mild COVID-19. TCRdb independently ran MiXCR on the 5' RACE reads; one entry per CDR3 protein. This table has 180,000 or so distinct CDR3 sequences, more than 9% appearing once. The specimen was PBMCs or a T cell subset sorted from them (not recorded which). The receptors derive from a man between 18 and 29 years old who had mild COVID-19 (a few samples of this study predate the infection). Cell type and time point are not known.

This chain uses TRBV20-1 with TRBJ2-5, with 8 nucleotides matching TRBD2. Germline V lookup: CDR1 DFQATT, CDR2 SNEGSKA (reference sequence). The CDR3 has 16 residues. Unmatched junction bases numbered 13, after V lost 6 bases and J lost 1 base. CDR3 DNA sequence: TGCAGTGCCACCGTCGGGACTAGGAACCGCCAAGAGACCCAGTACTTC. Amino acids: CSATVGTRNRQETQYF.

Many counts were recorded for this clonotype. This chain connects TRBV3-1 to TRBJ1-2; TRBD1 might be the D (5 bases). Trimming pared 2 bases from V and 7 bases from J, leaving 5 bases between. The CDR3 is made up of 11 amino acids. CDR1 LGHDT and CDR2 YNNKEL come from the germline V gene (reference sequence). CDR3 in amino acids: CASSQRGGYTF. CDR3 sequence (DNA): TGTGCCAGCAGCCAAAGGGGTGGCTACACCTTC.

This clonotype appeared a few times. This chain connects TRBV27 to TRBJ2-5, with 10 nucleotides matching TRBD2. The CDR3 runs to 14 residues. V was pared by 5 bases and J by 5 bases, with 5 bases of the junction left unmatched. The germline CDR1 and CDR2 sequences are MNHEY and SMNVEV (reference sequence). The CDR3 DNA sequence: TGTGCCAGCAGTAGCGGGGGGGCCGAGGAGACCCAGTACTTC. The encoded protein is CASSSGGAEETQYF.

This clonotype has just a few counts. The CDR3 sequence is CSARTGPNQPQHF. CDR3 sequence (DNA): TGCAGTGCAAGGACAGGGCCCAATCAGCCCCAGCATTTT. The chain joins TRBV20-1 to TRBJ1-5, with TRBD1 matching over 8 bases. Per germline, CDR1 DFQATT and CDR2 SNEGSKA (reference sequence). Trimming removed 6 bases from V and 3 bases from J; junction bases left unmatched: 4. This CDR3 spans 13 amino acids.

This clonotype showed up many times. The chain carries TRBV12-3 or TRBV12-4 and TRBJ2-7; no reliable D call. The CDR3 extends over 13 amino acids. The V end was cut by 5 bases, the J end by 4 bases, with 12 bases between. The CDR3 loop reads CASSPGPPYEQYF. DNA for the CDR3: TGTGCCAGCAGTCCGGGTCCCCCGTACGAGCAGTACTTC.

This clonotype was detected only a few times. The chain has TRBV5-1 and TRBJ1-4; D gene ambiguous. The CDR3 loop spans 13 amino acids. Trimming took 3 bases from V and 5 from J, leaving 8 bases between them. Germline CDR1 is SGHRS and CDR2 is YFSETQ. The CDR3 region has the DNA TGCGCCAGCAGCTCCGGCATGAATGAAAAACTGTTTTTT. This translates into CASSSGMNEKLFF. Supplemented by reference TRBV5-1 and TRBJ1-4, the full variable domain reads KAGVTQTPRYLIKTRGQQVTLSCSPISGHRSVSWYQQTPGQGLQFLFEYFSETQRNKGNFPGRFSGRQFSNSRSEMNVSTLELGDSALYLCASSSGMNEKLFFGSGTQLSVL.

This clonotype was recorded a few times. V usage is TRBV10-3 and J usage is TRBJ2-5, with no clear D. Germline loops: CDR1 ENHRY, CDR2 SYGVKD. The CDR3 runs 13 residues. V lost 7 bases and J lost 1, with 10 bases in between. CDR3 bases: TGTGCCATCACGCAGGAGCTCCAAGAGACCCAGTACTTC. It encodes CAITQELQETQYF.

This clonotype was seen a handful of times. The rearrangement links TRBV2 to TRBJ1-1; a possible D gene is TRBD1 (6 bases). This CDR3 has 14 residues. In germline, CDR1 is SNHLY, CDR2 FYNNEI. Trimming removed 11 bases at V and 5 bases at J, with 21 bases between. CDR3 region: CAREGQGRGTEAFF. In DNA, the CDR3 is TGTGCCCGCGAGGGCCAGGGGCGGGGGACTGAAGCTTTCTTT. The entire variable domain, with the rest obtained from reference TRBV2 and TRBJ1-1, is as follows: EPEVTQTPSHQVTQMGQEVILRCVPISNHLYFYWYRQILGQKVEFLVSFYNNEISEKSEIFDDQFSVERPDGSNFTLKIRSTKLEDSAMYFCAREGQGRGTEAFFGQGTRLTVV.

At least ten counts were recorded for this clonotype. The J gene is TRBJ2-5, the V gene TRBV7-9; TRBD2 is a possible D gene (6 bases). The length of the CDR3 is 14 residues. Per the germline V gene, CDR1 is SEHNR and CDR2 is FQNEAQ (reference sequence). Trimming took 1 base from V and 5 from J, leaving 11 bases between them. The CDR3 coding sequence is TGTGCCAGCAGCTTAGGACTAGGCGCGGAGACCCAGTACTTC. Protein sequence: CASSLGLGAETQYF.

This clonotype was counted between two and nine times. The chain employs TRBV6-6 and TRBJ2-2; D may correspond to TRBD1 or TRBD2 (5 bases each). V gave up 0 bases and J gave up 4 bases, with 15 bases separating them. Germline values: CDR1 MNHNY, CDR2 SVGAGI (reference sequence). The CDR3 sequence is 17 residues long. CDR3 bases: TGTGCCAGCAGTTACTCTGAGGGGCCAACGACCACCGGGGAGCTGTTTTTT. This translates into CASSYSEGPTTTGELFF.

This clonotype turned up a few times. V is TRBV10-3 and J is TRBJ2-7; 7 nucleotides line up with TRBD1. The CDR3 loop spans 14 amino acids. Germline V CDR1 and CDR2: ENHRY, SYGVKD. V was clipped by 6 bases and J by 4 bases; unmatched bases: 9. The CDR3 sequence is CAIRYSGTVYEQYF. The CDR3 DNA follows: TGTGCCATCAGATATTCCGGGACAGTGTACGAGCAGTACTTC.

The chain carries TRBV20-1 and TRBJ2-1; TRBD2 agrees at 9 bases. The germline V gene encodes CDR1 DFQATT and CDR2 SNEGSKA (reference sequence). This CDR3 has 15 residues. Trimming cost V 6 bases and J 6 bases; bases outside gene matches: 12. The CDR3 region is CSASREAGGRNEQFF. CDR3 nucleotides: TGCAGTGCCTCTCGGGAAGCGGGGGGCCGCAATGAGCAGTTCTTC.

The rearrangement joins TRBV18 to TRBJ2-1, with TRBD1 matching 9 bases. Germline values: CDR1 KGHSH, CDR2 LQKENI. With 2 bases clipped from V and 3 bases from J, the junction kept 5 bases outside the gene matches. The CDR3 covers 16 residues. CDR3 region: CASSPGDRAIYNEQFF. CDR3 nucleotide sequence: TGTGCCAGCTCACCAGGGGACAGGGCGATCTACAATGAGCAGTTCTTC.

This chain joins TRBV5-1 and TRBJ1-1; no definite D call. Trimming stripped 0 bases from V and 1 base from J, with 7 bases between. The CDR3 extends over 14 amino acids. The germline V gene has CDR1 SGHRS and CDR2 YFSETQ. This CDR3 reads CASSLAVGNTEAFF. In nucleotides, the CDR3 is TGCGCCAGCAGCTTGGCCGTGGGGAACACTGAAGCTTTCTTT.

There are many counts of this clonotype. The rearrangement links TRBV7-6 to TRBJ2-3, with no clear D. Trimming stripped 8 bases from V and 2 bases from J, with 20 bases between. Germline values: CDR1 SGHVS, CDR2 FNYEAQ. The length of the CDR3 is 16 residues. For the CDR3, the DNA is TGTGCCAGCTCGGGCAATCAACCCGAATTCACAGATACGCAGTATTTT. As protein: CASSGNQPEFTDTQYF. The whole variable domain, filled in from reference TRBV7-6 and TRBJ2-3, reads GAGVSQSPRYKVTKRGQDVALRCDPISGHVSLYWYRQALGQGPEFLTYFNYEAQQDKSGLPNDRFSAERPEGSISTLTIQRTEQRDSAMYRCASSGNQPEFTDTQYFGPGTRLTVL.

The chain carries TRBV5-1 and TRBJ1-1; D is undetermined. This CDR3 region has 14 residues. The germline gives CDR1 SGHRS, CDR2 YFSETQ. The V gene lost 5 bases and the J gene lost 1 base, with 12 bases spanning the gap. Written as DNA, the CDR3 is TGCGCCAGCAGAACCATGCACACGAACACTGAAGCTTTCTTT. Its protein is CASRTMHTNTEAFF.

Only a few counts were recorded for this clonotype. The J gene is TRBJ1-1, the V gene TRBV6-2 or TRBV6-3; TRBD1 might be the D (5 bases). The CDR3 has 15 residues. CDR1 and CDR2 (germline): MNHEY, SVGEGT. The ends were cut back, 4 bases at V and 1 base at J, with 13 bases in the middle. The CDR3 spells CASSFTLQGNTEAFF. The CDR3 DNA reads TGTGCCAGCAGTTTCACCCTCCAGGGGAACACTGAAGCTTTCTTT.

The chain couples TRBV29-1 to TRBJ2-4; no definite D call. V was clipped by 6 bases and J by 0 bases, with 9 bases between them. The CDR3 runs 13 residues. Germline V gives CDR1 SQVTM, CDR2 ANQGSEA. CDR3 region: CSVGFRAKNIQYF. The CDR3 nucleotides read TGCAGCGTAGGTTTTCGAGCCAAAAACATTCAGTACTTC.

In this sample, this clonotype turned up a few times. The CDR3 bases are TGTGCCAGCAGGCGCGGACAGGGGGCTAGGGCAGATACGCAGTATTTT. This translates into CASRRGQGARADTQYF. The V and J genes are TRBV6-6 and TRBJ2-3; 11 bases match TRBD1. The germline V gene has CDR1 MNHNY and CDR2 SVGAGI (reference sequence). This CDR3 has 16 amino acids. V was pared by 6 bases and J by 4 bases, with 9 bases of the junction left unmatched.

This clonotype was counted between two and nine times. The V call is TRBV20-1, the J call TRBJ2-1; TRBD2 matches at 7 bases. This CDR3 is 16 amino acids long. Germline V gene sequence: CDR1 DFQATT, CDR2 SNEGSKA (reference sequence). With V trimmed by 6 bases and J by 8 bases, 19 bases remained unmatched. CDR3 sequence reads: CSAQQGAGYEDDEQFF. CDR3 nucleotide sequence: TGCAGTGCCCAGCAGGGAGCGGGGTATGAGGACGATGAGCAGTTCTTC.

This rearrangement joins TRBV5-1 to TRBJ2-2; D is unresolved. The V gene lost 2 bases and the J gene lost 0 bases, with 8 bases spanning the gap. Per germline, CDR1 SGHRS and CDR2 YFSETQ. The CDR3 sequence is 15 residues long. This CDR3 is CASSFRNSNTGELFF. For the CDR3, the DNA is TGCGCCAGCAGCTTTCGCAACTCGAACACCGGGGAGCTGTTTTTT.

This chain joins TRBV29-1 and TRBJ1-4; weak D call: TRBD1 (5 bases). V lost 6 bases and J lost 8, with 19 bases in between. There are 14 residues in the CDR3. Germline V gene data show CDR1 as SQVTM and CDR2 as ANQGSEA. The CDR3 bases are TGCAGCGTGGCTACAGGCCACCCGGGGGAAAAACTGTTTTTT. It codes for CSVATGHPGEKLFF.

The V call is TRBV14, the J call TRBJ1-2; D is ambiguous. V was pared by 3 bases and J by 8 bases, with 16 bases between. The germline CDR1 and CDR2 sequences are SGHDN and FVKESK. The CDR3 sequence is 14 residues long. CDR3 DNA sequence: TGTGCCAGCAGCCATCGGCCGAATCCAGAAGGCTACACCTTC. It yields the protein CASSHRPNPEGYTF.

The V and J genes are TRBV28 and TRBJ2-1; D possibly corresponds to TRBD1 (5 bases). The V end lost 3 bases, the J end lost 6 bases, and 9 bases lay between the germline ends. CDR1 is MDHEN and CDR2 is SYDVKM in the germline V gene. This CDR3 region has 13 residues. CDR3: CASSLTQGNEQFF. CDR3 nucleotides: TGTGCCAGCAGTTTGACCCAGGGCAATGAGCAGTTCTTC. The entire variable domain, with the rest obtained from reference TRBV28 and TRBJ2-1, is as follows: DVKVTQSSRYLVKRTGEKVFLECVQDMDHENMFWYRQDPGLGLRLIYFSYDVKMKEKGDIPEGYSVSREKKERFSLILESASTNQTSMYLCASSLTQGNEQFFGPGTRLTVL.

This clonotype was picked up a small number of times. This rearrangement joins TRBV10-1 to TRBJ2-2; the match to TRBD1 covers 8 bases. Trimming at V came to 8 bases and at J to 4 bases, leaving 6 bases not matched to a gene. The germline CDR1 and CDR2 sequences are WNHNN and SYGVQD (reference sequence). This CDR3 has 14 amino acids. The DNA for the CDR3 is TGCGCCAGCCAAGGACAGGGAGGCACCGGGGAGCTGTTTTTT. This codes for CASQGQGGTGELFF.

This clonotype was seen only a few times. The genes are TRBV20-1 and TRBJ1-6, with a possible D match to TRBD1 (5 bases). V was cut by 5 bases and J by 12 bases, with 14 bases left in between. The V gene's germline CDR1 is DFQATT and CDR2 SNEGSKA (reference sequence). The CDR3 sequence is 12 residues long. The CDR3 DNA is TGCAGTGCTGTTTCCCCGGGGGGACCCCTCCACTTT. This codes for CSAVSPGGPLHF.

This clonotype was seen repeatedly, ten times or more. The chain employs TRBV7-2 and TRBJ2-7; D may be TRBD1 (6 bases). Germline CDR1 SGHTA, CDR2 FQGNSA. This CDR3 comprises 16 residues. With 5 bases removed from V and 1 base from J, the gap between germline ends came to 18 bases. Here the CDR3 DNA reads TGTGCCAGCAGCCGATCCGGGACAAGAGATTCCTACGAGCAGTACTTC. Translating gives CASSRSGTRDSYEQYF. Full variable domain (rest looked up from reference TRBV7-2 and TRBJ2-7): GAGVSQSPSNKVTEKGKDVELRCDPISGHTALYWYRQSLGQGLEFLIYFQGNSAPDKSGLPSDRFSAERTGGSVSTLTIQRTQQEDSAVYLCASSRSGTRDSYEQYFGPGTRLTVT.

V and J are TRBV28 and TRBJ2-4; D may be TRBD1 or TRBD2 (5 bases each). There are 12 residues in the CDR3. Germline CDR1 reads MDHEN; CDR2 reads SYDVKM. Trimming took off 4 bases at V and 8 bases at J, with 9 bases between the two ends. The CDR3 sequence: CASSSRDHIQYF. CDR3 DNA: TGTGCCAGCAGTTCCAGGGACCACATTCAGTACTTC.

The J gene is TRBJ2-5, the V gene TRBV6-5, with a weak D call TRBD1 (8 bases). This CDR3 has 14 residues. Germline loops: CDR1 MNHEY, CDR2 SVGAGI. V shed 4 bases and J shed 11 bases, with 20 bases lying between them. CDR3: CASSLRTGRVTQYF. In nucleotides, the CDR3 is TGTGCCAGCAGTTTACGGACAGGGAGGGTTACTCAGTACTTC.